The present T cell receptor (beta chain) was sequenced within a study of beta chain features in type 1 diabetes. Study-wide points: Researchers report that Type 1 diabetes patients had moderately but significantly shorter TCRB CDR3s across all four CD4+ subsets.

Sorted cells reached over 95% purity in every population. There are a few counts of this clone. Its matching antigen is unknown. CDR1 is SGDLS, CDR2 YYNGEE, per germline. J was trimmed by 6 bases and V by 0 bases; bases with no gene match: 7. The CDR3 has 16 amino acids. TCRB transcripts that were expressed got sequenced, as all of the isolated RNA had been reverse transcribed. TCRdb's copy holds only in-frame clones and misses some; the assay was immunoSEQ multiplex PCR. Altogether about 270,000 clones are present, approximately 14% being singletons, with the ten largest covering over 0.015%. The chain has TRBV9 and TRBJ2-3, with 10 nucleotides matching TRBD2. The sample comprised naive CD4+ T cells from blood. The receptor's source is a man aged 30-40 years with type 1 diabetes. CDR3 residues: CASSVEASGSWDTQYF. DNA for the CDR3: TGTGCCAGCAGCGTAGAGGCTAGCGGGAGTTGGGATACGCAGTATTTT.